This TCR beta chain appears in the sequencing data of a study of CD8 T cells in ankylosing spondylitis. This clonotype appeared a few times. The target antigen is unknown. The V gene end was trimmed by 6 bases and the J gene end by 7 bases; junction bases not matched to a gene: 9. This CDR3 has 15 amino acids. Study-wide results and caveats: Ankylosing spondylitis blood appeared to carry a characteristic TCR beta motif of 7 or 8 highly homologous variants. Significant enrichment of disease-linked clones was reported in matched ankylosing spondylitis synovial fluid.

TCRdb re-called the 5' RACE reads with MiXCR, one entry per CDR3 protein. The sample comprises 100,000 or so distinct CDR3 sequences, about 24% of which are singletons, and 9% to 15% rests with the top ten. Input material: synovial fluid, either unsorted or a sorted T cell fraction (not recorded which). This TCR was recovered from a male donor with ankylosing spondylitis. This chain joins TRBV12-3 or TRBV12-4 and TRBJ1-6; 7 bases line up with TRBD1. Written as DNA, the CDR3 is TGTGCCAGCAGAGCAAACAGGGGACGAAATTCACCCCTCCACTTT. It specifies CASRANRGRNSPLHF.